This T cell receptor (beta chain) was retrieved from a study of blood T cell repertoires in COVID-19. Study-level background: There were acute and convalescent COVID-19 samples, and they came from the United States, Italy and Spain.

The data were produced by immunoSEQ multiplex PCR, yet TCRdb's version contains in-frame clones alone and is incomplete. The sample has 350,000 to 450,000 clones, 70% to 90% seen once. This CDR3 is 18 amino acids long. The V gene end was trimmed by 4 bases and the J gene end by 0 bases; junction bases not matched to a gene: 11. Per the germline V gene, CDR1 is MDHEN and CDR2 is SYDVKM. This sequence was found in a woman in her fifties or sixties with COVID-19, enrolled during active disease. The sequencing input was peripheral blood. The V call is TRBV28, the J call TRBJ1-1, with 10 nucleotides matching TRBD1. In DNA, the CDR3 is TGTGCCAGCAGTTCTCCCCGGGACAGGGGTTTTTTGAACACTGAAGCTTTCTTT. It encodes CASSSPRDRGFLNTEAFF.